The 5 T cell receptor beta chains presented below share a single source sample, sequenced in a study of blood T cells in healthy people across ages. A second about 6 to 12 cycle PCR used barcoded and J-beta primers. TCRdb re-analysed the 5' RACE reads in MiXCR, keeping a single row per CDR3 protein. The repertoire includes some 760,000 distinct CDR3 sequences, 20% to 30% of them detected once, and 8% to 10% sits in the top ten. Another study also made use of these data, one on T cells of mothers and their children.

The sequencing sample was made of blood. These receptors came from a boy between 10 and 17 years old in good health.

The sample holds a few counts of this clonotype. The rearrangement uses TRBV27 and TRBJ2-3; TRBD2 aligns across 7 bases. V lost 4 bases and J lost 0; bases outside the gene matches: 10. Germline V gene data show CDR1 as MNHEY and CDR2 as SMNVEV (reference sequence). This CDR3 comprises 17 residues. CDR3 sequence: CASSSPYLADSTDTQYF. Written as DNA, the CDR3 is TGTGCCAGCAGTTCACCCTACCTAGCGGATAGCACAGATACGCAGTATTTT.

The chain is built from TRBV28 and TRBJ2-5; no firm D call. The DNA end favors TRBJ2-1, so the J call may be wrong. Germline CDR1 reads MDHEN; CDR2 reads SYDVKM. This CDR3 region has 11 residues. This chain's CDR3 is CASSPGHEQFF. DNA of the CDR3: TGTGCCAGCAGCCCCGGTCATGAGCAGTTCTTC.

The table lists this clonotype with a few counts. The V and J genes are TRBV5-1 and TRBJ1-1; D gene unclear. Per the germline V gene, CDR1 is SGHRS and CDR2 is YFSETQ. The CDR3 contains 14 residues. V lost 4 bases to trimming and J lost 5 bases, with 15 bases between them. CDR3 DNA sequence: TGCGCCAGCAGCATCGGACCGACTCAAACTGAAGCTTTCTTT. As protein: CASSIGPTQTEAFF.

V and J are TRBV11-1 and TRBJ2-7; D might be TRBD1 (6 bases). Between the trimmed V and J ends, which lost 3 bases and 7 bases, there was a span of 10 bases. This CDR3 comprises 12 residues. Germline CDR1 is SGHAT and CDR2 is FQDESV (reference sequence). This chain's CDR3 is CASSLETGEQYF. CDR3 nucleotides: TGTGCCAGCAGCTTGGAAACAGGGGAGCAGTACTTC.

J is TRBJ2-5 and V is TRBV28; 9 bases fit TRBD1. Per germline, CDR1 MDHEN and CDR2 SYDVKM. This CDR3 comprises 15 residues. Trimming removed 5 bases from V and 1 base from J; junction bases left unmatched: 5. The CDR3 region has the DNA TGTGCCAGCAGTCCAACGGACAGGGGCCAAGAGACCCAGTACTTC. Residues: CASSPTDRGQETQYF.